One sample yielded the 8 T cell receptor beta chains listed below, sequenced in a study of shared clonotypes between healthy human individuals. CD45RO negativity and positive selection for CCR7 defined naive CD8 cells, a population that excluded terminally differentiated effector memory CD45RA+ cells. The table came from immunoSEQ multiplex PCR; TCRdb's copy has only in-frame clones and leaves some out. This sample carries about 2 million clones, just under 95% of them seen once, and the ten largest clones take around 1.1%. The sequenced sample consisted of naive CD8+ T cells sorted from blood. All receptors come from a man aged 18 to 30 in good health.

The chain is built from TRBV9 and TRBJ2-7; the D is unclear. Trimming removed 0 bases from V and 6 bases from J, with 10 bases in between. Germline loops: CDR1 SGDLS, CDR2 YYNGEE. The CDR3 has 13 amino acids. DNA for the CDR3: TGTGCCAGCAGCGTAGATGTTAGCAGCGAGCAGTACTTC. Translating it yields CASSVDVSSEQYF.

V usage is TRBV9 and J usage is TRBJ2-1; D unresolved. This CDR3 comprises 15 residues. With 3 bases removed from V and 0 bases from J, the gap between germline ends came to 10 bases. Per the germline V gene, CDR1 is SGDLS and CDR2 is YYNGEE. CDR3 sequence (DNA): TGTGCCAGCAGCGAAGCGCTCCACTCCTACAATGAGCAGTTCTTC. Its translation is CASSEALHSYNEQFF.

The chain couples TRBV30 to TRBJ2-1; D possibly corresponds to TRBD2 (5 bases). The V end was cut by 2 bases, the J end by 11 bases, with 10 bases between. The CDR3 length is 11 residues. The germline V gene encodes CDR1 GTSNPN and CDR2 SVGIG (reference sequence). The CDR3 loop reads CAWSTGFQQFF. DNA of the CDR3: TGTGCCTGGAGTACGGGGTTTCAGCAGTTCTTC.

The chain uses TRBV7-3 and TRBJ1-1; 7 nucleotides line up with TRBD1. The CDR3 spans 14 residues. V trimming: 1 base; J trimming: 3 bases; junction bases outside the gene matches: 2. Per germline, CDR1 SGHTA and CDR2 FQGTGA. The CDR3 loop reads CASSLNRGDTEAFF. The CDR3 region has the DNA TGTGCCAGCAGCTTAAACAGGGGCGACACTGAAGCTTTCTTT.

The chain couples TRBV7-9 to TRBJ2-1; D assignment may be TRBD1 or TRBD2 (7 bases each). The CDR3 length is 16 residues. CDR1 is SEHNR and CDR2 is FQNEAQ in the germline V gene (reference sequence). V lost 5 bases and J 7 bases, leaving 21 bases between the germline ends. This chain's CDR3 is CASSPRGGGPWNEQFF. The DNA of the CDR3 is TGTGCCAGCAGCCCCCGGGGAGGGGGCCCTTGGAATGAGCAGTTCTTC.

This chain's CDR3 is CASSSPRGRGMNEQFF. CDR3 coding DNA: TGTGCCAGCAGTTCCCCGCGAGGCAGGGGGATGAATGAGCAGTTCTTC. The V gene is TRBV27, the J gene TRBJ2-1; 7 bases map to TRBD1. This CDR3 spans 16 amino acids. The germline V gene has CDR1 MNHEY and CDR2 SMNVEV (reference sequence). V trimming: 4 bases; J trimming: 7 bases; junction bases outside the gene matches: 13.

V and J are TRBV13 and TRBJ2-7, with D possibly matching TRBD2 (6 bases). The CDR3 consists of 14 residues. V was cut by 2 bases and J by 7 bases, with 15 bases left in between. Germline loops: CDR1 PRHDT, CDR2 FYEKMQ (reference sequence). CDR3 in DNA: TGTGCCAGCAGCTTACAGGCAATTCGGGGGGAGCAGTACTTC. Protein: CASSLQAIRGEQYF.

This clone was picked up one time. The chain couples TRBV5-6 to TRBJ1-2; a weak D match, TRBD1 (5 bases). V was pared by 1 base and J by 8 bases, with 15 bases between. Germline CDR1 SGHDT, CDR2 YYEEEE. This CDR3 has 14 amino acids. CDR3 in amino acids: CASSLSQQALGYTF. Written as DNA, the CDR3 is TGTGCCAGCAGCTTGTCTCAACAGGCTTTGGGCTACACCTTC.